The rows below give T cell receptor beta chains drawn from one sample of a study of lung T cells in sarcoidosis with Löfgren's syndrome. MiXCR was run by TCRdb on the reads, yielding one entry per CDR3 protein. The profile shows 58,000 or so distinct CDR3 sequences, 21% of them singletons. Sequenced sample: CD4+ T cells from PBMCs. The receptor set was obtained from a human donor with sarcoidosis (Löfgren's syndrome or another form), or a control subject (not recorded which). The conserved cysteine and the conserved F or W are not part of the CDR3 here. Rows give clone size only sometimes, using once, few, many, or a class for an expanded clone.

j_gene: TRBJ2-1; v_gene: TRBV28; abundance: many; CDR3aa: ASSFGAGPSYNEQF
j_gene: TRBJ1-5; v_gene: TRBV6-1; abundance: many; CDR3aa: ASSPEGPSRRPQH
j_gene: TRBJ2-3; v_gene: TRBV20-1; abundance: medium-sized; CDR3aa: SAGTRDTQY
j_gene: TRBJ2-1; v_gene: TRBV19; abundance: few; CDR3aa: ASSILNEQF
j_gene: TRBJ2-1; v_gene: TRBV14; abundance: few; CDR3aa: ASSQIRGPYNEQF
j_gene: TRBJ1-5; v_gene: TRBV19; abundance: NA; CDR3aa: ASSTAGTLNQPQH
j_gene: TRBJ2-1; v_gene: TRBV5-5; abundance: NA; CDR3aa: ASSLVLRTSGDNEQF
j_gene: TRBJ1-1; v_gene: TRBV29-1; abundance: many; CDR3aa: SVDGVNTEAF
j_gene: TRBJ2-3; v_gene: TRBV27; abundance: many; CDR3aa: ASSWTVSTDTQY
j_gene: TRBJ2-6; v_gene: TRBV27; abundance: many; CDR3aa: ASSNLAGRESGANVLT
j_gene: TRBJ2-2; v_gene: TRBV20-1; abundance: many; CDR3aa: ASGGEWTGELF
j_gene: TRBJ2-5; v_gene: TRBV5-4; abundance: NA; CDR3aa: ASSFRDRALVTQY
j_gene: TRBJ1-5; v_gene: TRBV19; abundance: NA; CDR3aa: ASSIPRGRISNQPQH
j_gene: TRBJ1-5; v_gene: TRBV2; abundance: many; CDR3aa: ASSEGKGGNQPQH
j_gene: TRBJ2-3; v_gene: TRBV7-2; abundance: medium-sized; CDR3aa: ASSPDYLSTDTQY
j_gene: TRBJ1-6; v_gene: TRBV4-2; abundance: many; CDR3aa: ASSVRDRFSPLH
j_gene: TRBJ1-4; v_gene: TRBV28; abundance: many; CDR3aa: ASSSPPNEKLF